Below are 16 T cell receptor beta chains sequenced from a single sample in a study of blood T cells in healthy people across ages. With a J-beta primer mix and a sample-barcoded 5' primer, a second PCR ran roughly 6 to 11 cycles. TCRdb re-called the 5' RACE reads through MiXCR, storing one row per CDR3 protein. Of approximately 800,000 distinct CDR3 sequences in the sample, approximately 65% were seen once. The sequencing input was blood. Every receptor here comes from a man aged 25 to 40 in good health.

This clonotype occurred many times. The DNA of the CDR3 is TGCAGCGTTGCCGGGACAGGGTCCTACGAGCAGTACTTC. Protein sequence: CSVAGTGSYEQYF. The chain has TRBV29-1 and TRBJ2-7; 9 nucleotides match TRBD1. The CDR3 runs to 13 residues. V dropped 4 bases and J dropped 1; count of bases not matched to a gene: 2. Germline values: CDR1 SQVTM, CDR2 ANQGSEA.

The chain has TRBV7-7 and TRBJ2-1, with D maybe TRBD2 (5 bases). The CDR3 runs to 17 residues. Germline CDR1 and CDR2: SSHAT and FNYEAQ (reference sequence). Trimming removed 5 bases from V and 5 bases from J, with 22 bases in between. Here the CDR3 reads CASSANVRVEADNEQFF. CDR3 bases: TGTGCCAGCAGCGCTAATGTTAGGGTGGAGGCTGACAATGAGCAGTTCTTC. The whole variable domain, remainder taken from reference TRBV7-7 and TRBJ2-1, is GAGVSQSPRYKVTKRGQDVTLRCDPISSHATLYWYQQALGQGPEFLTYFNYEAQPDKSGLPSDRFSAERPEGSISTLTIQRTEQRDSAMYRCASSANVRVEADNEQFFGPGTRLTVL.

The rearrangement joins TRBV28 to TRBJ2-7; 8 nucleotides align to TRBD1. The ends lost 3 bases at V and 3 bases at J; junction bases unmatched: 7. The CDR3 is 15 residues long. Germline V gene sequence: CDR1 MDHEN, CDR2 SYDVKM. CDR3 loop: CASSFRDRGGYEQYF. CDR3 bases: TGTGCCAGCAGTTTCCGCGACAGGGGAGGCTACGAGCAGTACTTC.

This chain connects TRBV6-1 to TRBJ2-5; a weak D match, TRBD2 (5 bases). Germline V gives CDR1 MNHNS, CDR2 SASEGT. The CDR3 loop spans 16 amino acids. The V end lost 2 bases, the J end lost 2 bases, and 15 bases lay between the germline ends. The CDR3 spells CASSERGIGSQETQYF. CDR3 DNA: TGTGCCAGCAGTGAAAGAGGGATAGGGTCTCAAGAGACCCAGTACTTC.

CDR3 nucleotide sequence: TGTGCCACTCTAGGGGCGACAGGGGAGCTGTTTTTT. Amino acids: CATLGATGELFF. The chain uses TRBV10-3 and TRBJ2-2, with D possibly matching TRBD1 (5 bases). The CDR3 is 12 residues long. Trimming cost V 10 bases and J 8 bases, with 14 bases left between them. Germline V gene lookup returns CDR1 ENHRY and CDR2 SYGVKD.

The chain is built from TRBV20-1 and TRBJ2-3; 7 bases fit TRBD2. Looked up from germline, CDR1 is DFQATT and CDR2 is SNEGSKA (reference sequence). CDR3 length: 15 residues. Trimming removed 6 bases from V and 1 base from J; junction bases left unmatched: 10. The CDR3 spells CSAPSASGGTDTQYF. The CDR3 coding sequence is TGCAGTGCCCCGTCGGCTAGCGGAGGCACAGATACGCAGTATTTT.

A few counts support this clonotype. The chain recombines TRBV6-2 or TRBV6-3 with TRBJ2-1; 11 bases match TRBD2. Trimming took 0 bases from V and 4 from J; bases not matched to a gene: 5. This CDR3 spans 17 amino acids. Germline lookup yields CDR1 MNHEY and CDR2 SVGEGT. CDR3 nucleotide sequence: TGTGCCAGCAGTTACTCGCAACTAGCGGGGGCGTACAATGAGCAGTTCTTC. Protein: CASSYSQLAGAYNEQFF.

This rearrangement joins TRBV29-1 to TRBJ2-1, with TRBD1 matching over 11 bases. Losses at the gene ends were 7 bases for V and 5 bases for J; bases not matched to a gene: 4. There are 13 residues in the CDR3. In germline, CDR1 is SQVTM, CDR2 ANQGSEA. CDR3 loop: CSGTGQGDNEQFF. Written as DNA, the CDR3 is TGCAGCGGAACGGGACAGGGGGACAATGAGCAGTTCTTC.

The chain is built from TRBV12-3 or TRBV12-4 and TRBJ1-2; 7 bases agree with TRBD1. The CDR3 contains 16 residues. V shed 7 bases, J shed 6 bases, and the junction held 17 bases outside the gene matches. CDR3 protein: CASTFARTGGRDGYTF. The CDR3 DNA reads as TGTGCCAGCACTTTCGCCCGGACAGGCGGTAGGGATGGCTACACCTTC.

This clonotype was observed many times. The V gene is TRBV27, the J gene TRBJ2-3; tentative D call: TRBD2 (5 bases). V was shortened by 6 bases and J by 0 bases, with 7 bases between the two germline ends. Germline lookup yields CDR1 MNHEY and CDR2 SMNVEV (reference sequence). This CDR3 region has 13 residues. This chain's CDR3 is CASSTGSTDTQYF. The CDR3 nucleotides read TGTGCCAGCAGCACGGGAAGCACAGATACGCAGTATTTT.

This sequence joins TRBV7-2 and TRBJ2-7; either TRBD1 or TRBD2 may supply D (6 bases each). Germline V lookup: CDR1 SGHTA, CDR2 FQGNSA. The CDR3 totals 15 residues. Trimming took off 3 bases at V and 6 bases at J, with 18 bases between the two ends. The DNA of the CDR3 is TGTGCCAGCAGCTTTCGGCCAGGGGAGGTGCGCGAGCAGTACTTC. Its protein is CASSFRPGEVREQYF.

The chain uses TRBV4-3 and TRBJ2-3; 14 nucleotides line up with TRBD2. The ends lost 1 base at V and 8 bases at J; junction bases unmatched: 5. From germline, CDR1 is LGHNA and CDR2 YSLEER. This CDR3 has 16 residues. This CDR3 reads CASSQGIGLAGGTQYF. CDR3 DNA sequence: TGCGCCAGCAGCCAAGGTATAGGACTAGCGGGAGGTACGCAGTATTTT.

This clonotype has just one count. CDR3 sequence (DNA): TGTGCCAGCGCTAGACGTATAGCGGGGGGGACCAAAAACATTCAGTACTTC. This gives the protein CASARRIAGGTKNIQYF. The rearrangement uses TRBV7-9 and TRBJ2-4; 11 nucleotides line up with TRBD2. V gave up 8 bases and J gave up 2 bases; unmatched junction bases: 11. The CDR3 contains 17 residues. Germline assignment: CDR1 SEHNR and CDR2 FQNEAQ (reference sequence).

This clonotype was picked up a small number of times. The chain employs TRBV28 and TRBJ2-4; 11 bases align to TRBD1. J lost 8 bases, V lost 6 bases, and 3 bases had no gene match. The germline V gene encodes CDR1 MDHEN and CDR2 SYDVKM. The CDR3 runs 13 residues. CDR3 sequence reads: CASRWTGGDIQYF. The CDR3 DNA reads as TGTGCCAGCAGATGGACAGGGGGCGACATTCAGTACTTC.

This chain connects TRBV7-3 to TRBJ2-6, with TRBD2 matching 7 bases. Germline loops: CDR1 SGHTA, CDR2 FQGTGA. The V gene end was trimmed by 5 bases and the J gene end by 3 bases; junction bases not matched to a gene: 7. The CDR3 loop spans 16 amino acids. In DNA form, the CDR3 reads TGTGCCAGCAGCCGGGGAGGGTATGGTGGGGCCAACGTCCTGACTTTC. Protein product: CASSRGGYGGANVLTF.

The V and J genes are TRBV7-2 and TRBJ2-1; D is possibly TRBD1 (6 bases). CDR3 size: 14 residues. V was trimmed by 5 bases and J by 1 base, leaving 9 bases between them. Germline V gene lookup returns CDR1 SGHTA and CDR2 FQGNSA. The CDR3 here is CASSPGTSYNEQFF. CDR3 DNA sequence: TGTGCCAGCAGCCCAGGGACATCCTACAATGAGCAGTTCTTC.